This T cell receptor (beta chain) was recovered during a study of blood T cell repertoires in COVID-19. Looking at the study overall: Acute and convalescent COVID-19 samples came from the United States, Italy and Spain. PBMCs, B-cell-depleted T cells, or T cells provided the cDNA or gDNA that made up the material.

Authors' methods: Reference gene primer amplification yielded estimated nucleated cell counts. Repertoires were generated with immunoSEQ multiplex PCR, while TCRdb's copy carries only in-frame clones and drops some. V, J and clone size are those of that table, while D and trimming were read from the DNA. The top ten clones hold about 13% of a sample with about 58,000 clones, nearly 90% of them seen once. Germline V CDR1 and CDR2: MNHEY, SVGEGT. Trimming took 4 bases from V and 3 from J, leaving 13 bases between them. This CDR3 region has 14 residues. V is TRBV6-2 or TRBV6-3 and J is TRBJ2-7; D gene uncertain. Specimen: peripheral blood. This sequence originates from a man in his 60s with active COVID-19. CDR3 DNA sequence: TGTGCCAGCAGTTTTCCCATCACTGGCTACGAGCAGTACTTC. Translating it yields CASSFPITGYEQYF.